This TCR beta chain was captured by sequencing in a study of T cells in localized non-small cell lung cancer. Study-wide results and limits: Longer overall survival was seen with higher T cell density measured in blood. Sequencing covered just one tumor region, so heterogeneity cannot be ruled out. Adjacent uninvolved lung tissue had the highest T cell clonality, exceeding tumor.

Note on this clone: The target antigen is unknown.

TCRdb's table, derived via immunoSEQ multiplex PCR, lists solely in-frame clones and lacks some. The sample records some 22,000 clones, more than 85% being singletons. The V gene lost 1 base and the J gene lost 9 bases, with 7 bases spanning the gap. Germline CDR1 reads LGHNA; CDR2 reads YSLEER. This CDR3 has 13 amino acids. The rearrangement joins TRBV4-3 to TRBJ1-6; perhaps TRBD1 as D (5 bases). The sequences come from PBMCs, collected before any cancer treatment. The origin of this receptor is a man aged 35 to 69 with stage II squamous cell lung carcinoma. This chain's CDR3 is CASSQGRVSPLHF. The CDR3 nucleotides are TGCGCCAGCAGCCAAGGCAGGGTTTCACCCCTCCACTTT.